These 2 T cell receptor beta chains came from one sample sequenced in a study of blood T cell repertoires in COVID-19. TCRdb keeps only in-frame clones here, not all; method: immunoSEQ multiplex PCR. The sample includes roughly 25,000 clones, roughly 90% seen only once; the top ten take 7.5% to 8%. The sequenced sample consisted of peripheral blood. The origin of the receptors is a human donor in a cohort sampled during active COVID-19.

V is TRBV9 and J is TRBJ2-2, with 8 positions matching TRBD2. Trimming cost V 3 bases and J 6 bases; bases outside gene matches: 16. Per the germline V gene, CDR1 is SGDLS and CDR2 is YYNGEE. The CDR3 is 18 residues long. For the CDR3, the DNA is TGTGCCAGCAGCGCTATCGCAGCATCCAGCGGGAGCCCCGGGGAGCTGTTTTTT. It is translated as CASSAIAASSGSPGELFF. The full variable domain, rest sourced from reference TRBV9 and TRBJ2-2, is DSGVTQTPKHLITATGQRVTLRCSPRSGDLSVYWYQQSLDQGLQFLIQYYNGEERAKGNILERFSAQQFPDLHSELNLSSLELGDSALYFCASSAIAASSGSPGELFFGEGSRLTVL.

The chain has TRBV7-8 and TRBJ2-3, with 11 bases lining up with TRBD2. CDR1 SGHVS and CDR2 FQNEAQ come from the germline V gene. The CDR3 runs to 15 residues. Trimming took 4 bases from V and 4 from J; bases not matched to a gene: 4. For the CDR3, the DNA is TGTGCCAGCAGCTATCTAGCGGGGGGCTCAGATACGCAGTATTTT. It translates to CASSYLAGGSDTQYF.